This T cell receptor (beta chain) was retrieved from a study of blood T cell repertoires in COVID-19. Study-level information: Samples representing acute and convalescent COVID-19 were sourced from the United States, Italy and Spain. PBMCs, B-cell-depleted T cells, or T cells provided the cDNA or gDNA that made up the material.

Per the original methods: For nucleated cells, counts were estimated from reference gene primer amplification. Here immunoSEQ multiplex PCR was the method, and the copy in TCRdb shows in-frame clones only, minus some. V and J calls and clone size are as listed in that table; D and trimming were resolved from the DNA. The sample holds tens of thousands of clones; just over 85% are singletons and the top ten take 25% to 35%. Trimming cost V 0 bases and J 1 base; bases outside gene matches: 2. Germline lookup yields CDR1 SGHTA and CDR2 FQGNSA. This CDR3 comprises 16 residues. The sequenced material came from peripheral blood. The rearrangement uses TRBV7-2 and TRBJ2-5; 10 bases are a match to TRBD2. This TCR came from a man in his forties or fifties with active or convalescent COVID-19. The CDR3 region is CASSLAVAGGQETQYF. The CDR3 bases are TGTGCCAGCAGCTTAGCGGTAGCGGGGGGCCAAGAGACCCAGTACTTC.